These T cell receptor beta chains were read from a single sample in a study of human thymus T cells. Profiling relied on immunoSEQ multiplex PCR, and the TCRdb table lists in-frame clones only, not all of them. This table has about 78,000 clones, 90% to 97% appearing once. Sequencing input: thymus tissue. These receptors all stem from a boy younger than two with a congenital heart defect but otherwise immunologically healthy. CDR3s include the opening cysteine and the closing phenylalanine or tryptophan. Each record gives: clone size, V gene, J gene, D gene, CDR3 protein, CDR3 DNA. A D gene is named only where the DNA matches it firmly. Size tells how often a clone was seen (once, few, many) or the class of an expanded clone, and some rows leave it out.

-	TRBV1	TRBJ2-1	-	CTSSQEKAGGPPLEQFF	TGCACCAGCAGCCAAGAGAAAGCGGGAGGCCCCCCCCTTGAGCAGTTCTTC
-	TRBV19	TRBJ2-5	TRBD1	CASSTWTGIEETQYF	TGTGCCAGTAGTACTTGGACAGGGATCGAAGAGACCCAGTACTTC
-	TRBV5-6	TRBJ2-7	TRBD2	CASSALLAGEPYEQYF	TGTGCCAGCAGCGCACTACTAGCGGGAGAGCCCTACGAGCAGTACTTC
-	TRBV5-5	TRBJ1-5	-	CASSPTQSTAGACNQPQHF	TGTGCCAGCAGCCCGACCCAGAGTACGGCGGGGGCGTGCAATCAGCCCCAGCATTTT
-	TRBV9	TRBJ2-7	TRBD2	CASSVGGRAFYNEQYF	TGTGCCAGCAGCGTAGGCGGGAGGGCCTTTTATAACGAGCAGTACTTC
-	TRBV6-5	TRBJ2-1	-	CASSYSRGAVYNEQFF	TGTGCCAGCAGTTACTCGAGGGGGGCAGTCTACAATGAGCAGTTCTTC
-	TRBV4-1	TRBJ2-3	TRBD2	CASSRLAGGTDTQYF	TGCGCCAGCAGCCGACTAGCGGGGGGCACAGATACGCAGTATTTT
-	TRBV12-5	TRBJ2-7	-	CASGPHKTGTREQYF	TGTGCTAGTGGCCCCCACAAGACAGGAACGCGGGAGCAGTACTTC
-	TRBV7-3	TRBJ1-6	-	CASSLKGRSSYNSPLHF	TGTGCCAGCAGCTTAAAGGGCAGAAGCTCCTATAATTCACCCCTCCACTTT
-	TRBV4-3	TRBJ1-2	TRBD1	CASSQEGEGADYGYTF	TGCGCCAGCAGCCAAGAGGGGGAGGGGGCCGACTATGGCTACACCTTC
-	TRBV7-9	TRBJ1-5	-	CASSLGGNNQPQHF	TGTGCCAGCAGCCTAGGGGGTAACAATCAGCCCCAGCATTTT
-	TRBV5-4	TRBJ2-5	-	CASSLRGAPREETQYF	TGTGCCAGCAGCTTGCGAGGGGCGCCAAGGGAAGAGACCCAGTACTTC
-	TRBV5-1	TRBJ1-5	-	CASSPKGGRDQPQHF	TGCGCCAGCAGCCCGAAGGGGGGGCGGGATCAGCCCCAGCATTTT
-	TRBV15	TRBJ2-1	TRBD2	CATSRELKAGGYNEQFF	TGTGCCACCAGCAGAGAGCTTAAAGCGGGGGGATACAATGAGCAGTTCTTC
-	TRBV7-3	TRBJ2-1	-	CASSLSDPPGNEQFF	TGTGCCAGCAGCTTAAGCGACCCCCCGGGTAATGAGCAGTTCTTC
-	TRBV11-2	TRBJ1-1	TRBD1	CASSPQTGTNTEAFF	TGTGCCAGCAGCCCACAGACAGGGACGAACACTGAAGCTTTCTTT
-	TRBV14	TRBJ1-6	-	CASSQLGTGVYNSPLHF	TGTGCCAGCAGCCAGCTCGGGACCGGGGTTTATAATTCACCCCTCCACTTT
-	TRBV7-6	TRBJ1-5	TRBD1	CASSLGRGGQINQPQHF	TGTGCCAGCAGCTTAGGGAGGGGGGGACAGATCAATCAGCCCCAGCATTTT
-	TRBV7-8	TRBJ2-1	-	CASSLAGVAAYNEQFF	TGTGCCAGCAGCTTAGCGGGTGTGGCAGCTTACAATGAGCAGTTCTTC
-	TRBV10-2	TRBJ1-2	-	CASPTFNYGYTF	TGCGCCAGCCCCACTTTTAACTATGGCTACACCTTC
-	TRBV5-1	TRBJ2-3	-	CASSLQVRAFTDTQYF	TGCGCCAGCAGCTTGCAAGTACGGGCATTCACAGATACGCAGTATTTT
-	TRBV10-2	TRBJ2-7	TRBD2	CASSLLAGGHHSYEQYF	TGCGCCAGCAGTCTACTAGCGGGAGGACACCACTCCTACGAGCAGTACTTC
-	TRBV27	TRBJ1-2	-	CASSLSGVRPRVGQGEFYGYTF	TGTGCCAGCAGTTTATCAGGCGTACGGCCCAGGGTGGGGCAGGGCGAGTTCTATGGCTACACCTTC
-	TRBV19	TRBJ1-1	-	CASSKGGAGTEAFF	TGTGCCAGTAGTAAAGGAGGGGCGGGGACTGAAGCTTTCTTT
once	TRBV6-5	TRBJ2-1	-	CATWGATRNEQFF	TGTGCCACATGGGGGGCGACTCGCAATGAGCAGTTCTTC
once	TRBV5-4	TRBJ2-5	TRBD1	CASSWDSQETQYF	TGTGCCAGCAGCTGGGACAGCCAAGAGACCCAGTACTTC
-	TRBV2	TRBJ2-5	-	CASSEKEVGKWTQYF	TGTGCCAGCAGTGAAAAGGAAGTAGGGAAATGGACCCAGTACTTC
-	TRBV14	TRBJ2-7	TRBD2	CASSRIAGGPHEQYF	TGTGCCAGCAGTCGTATAGCGGGAGGGCCGCACGAGCAGTACTTC
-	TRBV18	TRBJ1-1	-	CASSPSQRAFF	TGTGCCAGCTCACCATCCCAGAGAGCTTTCTTT
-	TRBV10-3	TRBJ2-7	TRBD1	CAISESQGWDEQYF	TGTGCCATCAGTGAGTCACAGGGGTGGGACGAGCAGTACTTC
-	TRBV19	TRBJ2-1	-	CASSISALAGLYNEQFF	TGTGCCAGTAGTATTTCGGCTCTCGCAGGGCTGTACAATGAGCAGTTCTTC
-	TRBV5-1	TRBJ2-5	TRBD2	CASSLGLAGGGTQYF	TGCGCCAGCAGCTTGGGACTAGCGGGAGGCGGGACCCAGTACTTC
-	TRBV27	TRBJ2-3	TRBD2	CASSIAGIPLSTDTQYF	TGTGCCAGCAGTATAGCGGGAATCCCTCTCAGCACAGATACGCAGTATTTT
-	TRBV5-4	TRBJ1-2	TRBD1	CASRSRDRYNYGYTF	TGTGCCAGCAGGTCCCGGGACAGATATAACTATGGCTACACCTTC
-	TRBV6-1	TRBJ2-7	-	CASSDPRTPFEQYF	TGTGCCAGCAGTGATCCCCGGACCCCGTTTGAGCAGTACTTC
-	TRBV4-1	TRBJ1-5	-	CASSQDSEDQPQHF	TGCGCCAGCAGCCAAGATTCCGAGGATCAGCCCCAGCATTTT
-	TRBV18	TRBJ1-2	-	CASSPGTRQRVSYGYTF	TGTGCCAGCTCACCAGGGACTAGGCAACGAGTGAGCTATGGCTACACCTTC
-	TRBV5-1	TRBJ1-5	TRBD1	CASSLTGGNQPQHF	TGCGCCAGCAGCTTAACAGGGGGCAATCAGCCCCAGCATTTT
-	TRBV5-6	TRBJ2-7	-	CASSFGVEQYF	TGTGCCAGCAGCTTCGGGGTCGAGCAGTACTTC
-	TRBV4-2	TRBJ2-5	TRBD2	CASSLRLAGFQETQYF	TGTGCCAGCAGCTTACGACTAGCGGGGTTCCAAGAGACCCAGTACTTC
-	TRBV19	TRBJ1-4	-	CASSRRGPGANEKLFF	TGTGCCAGTAGTCGAAGAGGACCGGGGGCTAATGAAAAACTGTTTTTT
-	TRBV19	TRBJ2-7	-	CASSLPGEQYF	TGTGCCAGTAGTCTCCCGGGGGAGCAGTACTTC
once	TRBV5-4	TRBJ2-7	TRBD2	CASSLGGFGTSGITYEQYF	TGTGCCAGCAGCTTGGGGGGTTTTGGGACTAGCGGGATCACTTACGAGCAGTACTTC
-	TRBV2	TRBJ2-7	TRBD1	CASSEEWDRGRVEQYF	TGTGCCAGCAGTGAAGAATGGGACAGGGGGCGCGTCGAGCAGTACTTC
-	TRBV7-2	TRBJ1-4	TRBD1	CASSGTETNEKLFF	TGTGCCAGCAGCGGGACAGAAACTAATGAAAAACTGTTTTTT
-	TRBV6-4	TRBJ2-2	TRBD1	CASSEMTGPNTGELFF	TGTGCCAGCAGTGAAATGACAGGGCCGAACACCGGGGAGCTGTTTTTT
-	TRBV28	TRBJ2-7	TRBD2	CASSSTPGAGGHQYF	TGTGCCAGCAGTAGCACCCCCGGGGCGGGAGGGCATCAGTACTTC
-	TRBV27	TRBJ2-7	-	CASSLGGEQYF	TGTGCCAGCAGTTTAGGAGGCGAGCAGTACTTC